This T cell receptor beta chain was documented in a study of human T cells and chemical hapten exposure. Turning to the study itself: Variability of per-sample TCR yields stemmed mainly from small differences in pooled library volume.

Of note for this clonotype: As yet, its antigen is unknown.

Extraction yielded total RNA from whole blood (unfractionated). TCRdb reanalysed the 5' RACE reads using MiXCR and keeps one entry per CDR3 protein. The sample has fewer than 150,000 distinct CDR3 sequences; more than 15% are singletons. Broader study findings: TCRs at high frequency, those above 1 in 1000, did not change with DPC sensitization.

CDR1 is SGDLS, CDR2 YYNGEE, per germline. This CDR3 region has 14 residues. V was clipped by 0 bases and J by 7 bases, with 12 bases between them. This chain joins TRBV9 and TRBJ2-3; D unclear. This sequence originates from a human donor in good health. CDR3 nucleotides: TGTGCCAGCAGCGTAGCTACGGGCGCCTATACGCAGTATTTT. Its translation is CASSVATGAYTQYF.